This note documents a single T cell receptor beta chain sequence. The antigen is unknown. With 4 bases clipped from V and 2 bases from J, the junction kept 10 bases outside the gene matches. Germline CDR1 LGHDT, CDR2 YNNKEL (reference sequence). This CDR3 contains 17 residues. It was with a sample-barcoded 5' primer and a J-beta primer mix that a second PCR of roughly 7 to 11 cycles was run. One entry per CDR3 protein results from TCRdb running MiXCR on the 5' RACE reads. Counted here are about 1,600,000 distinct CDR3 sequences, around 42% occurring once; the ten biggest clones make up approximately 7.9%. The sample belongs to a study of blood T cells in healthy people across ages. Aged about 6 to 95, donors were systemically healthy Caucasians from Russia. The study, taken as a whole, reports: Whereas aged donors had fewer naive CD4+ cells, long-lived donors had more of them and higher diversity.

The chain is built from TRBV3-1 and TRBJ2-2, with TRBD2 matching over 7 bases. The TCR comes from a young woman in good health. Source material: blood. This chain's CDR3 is CASSRSLASGNTGELFF. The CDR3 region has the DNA TGTGCCAGCAGCCGTAGTTTGGCTAGCGGTAACACCGGGGAGCTGTTTTTT.